The 18 T cell receptor beta chains in this list originate from one sample, sequenced in a study of control samples from healthy donors and cancer patients. The repertoire was sequenced with immunoSEQ multiplex PCR; TCRdb's copy has only in-frame clones and lacks some. The data contain roughly 98,000 clones, 93% of them seen just once; the ten biggest clones take up around 8.2%. The specimen sequenced was blood. The receptors originated from a young man in good health.

This clone is a singleton in its sample. The chain recombines TRBV5-6 with TRBJ1-4, with TRBD1 matching over 7 bases. V lost 2 bases, J lost 8 bases, and 6 bases stayed unmatched. The CDR3 consists of 14 residues. CDR1 and CDR2 from the germline V gene are SGHDT and YYEEEE. The CDR3 is CASSFGTEQEKLFF. Here the CDR3 DNA reads TGTGCCAGCAGCTTTGGGACAGAGCAGGAAAAACTGTTTTTT.

The V call is TRBV10-2, the J call TRBJ1-2; D is perhaps TRBD1 (5 bases). Germline V gene data show CDR1 as WSHSY and CDR2 as SAAADI. The CDR3 contains 13 residues. Trimming left V 8 bases short and J 4 bases short, with 14 bases between. The CDR3 region is CASQRDGSYGYTF. As DNA, the CDR3 is TGCGCCAGCCAACGGGACGGGTCCTATGGCTACACCTTC.

V usage is TRBV5-6 and J usage is TRBJ2-7; D unresolved. V was shortened by 0 bases and J by 2 bases, with 6 bases between the two germline ends. The CDR3 extends over 13 amino acids. The V gene's germline CDR1 is SGHDT and CDR2 YYEEEE. DNA for the CDR3: TGTGCCAGCAGCTTGGATCGCCCCTACGAGCAGTACTTC. It translates to CASSLDRPYEQYF.

The chain couples TRBV7-2 to TRBJ2-7; TRBD2 agrees at 11 bases. This CDR3 contains 15 residues. Germline assignment: CDR1 SGHTA and CDR2 FQGNSA. With 6 bases clipped from V and 2 bases from J, the junction kept 6 bases outside the gene matches. The CDR3 is CASRKTSGVTYEQYF. For the CDR3, the DNA is TGTGCCAGCAGAAAGACTAGCGGGGTGACCTACGAGCAGTACTTC.

Here the CDR3 DNA reads TGTGCCAGCAGCTTGGGGGAGGGCACTGAAGCTTTCTTT. Translating gives CASSLGEGTEAFF. The gene calls are TRBV5-4 and TRBJ1-1, with D unresolved. Trimming stripped 0 bases from V and 4 bases from J, with 7 bases between. Germline assignment: CDR1 SGHNT and CDR2 YYREEE (reference sequence). CDR3 length equals 13 residues.

This chain connects TRBV13 to TRBJ2-7; D tentatively fits TRBD1 or TRBD2 (6 bases each). Trimming shortened V by 2 bases and J by 5 bases, and 16 bases separated the two germline ends. CDR3 length equals 15 residues. CDR1 PRHDT and CDR2 FYEKMQ come from the germline V gene (reference sequence). The CDR3, as DNA: TGTGCCAGCAGCTTACGCGGCCAGGGGAGGAACGAGCAGTACTTC. Translation gives CASSLRGQGRNEQYF.

The chain has TRBV7-8 and TRBJ2-7; 8 bases are shared with TRBD2. V shed 5 bases and J 6 bases; nucleotides not matched to a gene: 12. Germline V gene data show CDR1 as SGHVS and CDR2 as FQNEAQ. The CDR3 extends over 15 amino acids. The CDR3 loop reads CASSGRDGRGGEQYF. The DNA of the CDR3 is TGTGCCAGCAGCGGCCGGGACGGGAGGGGGGGCGAGCAGTACTTC.

The chain recombines TRBV7-6 with TRBJ1-1; D is uncertain. V lost 2 bases, J lost 1 base, and 5 bases lay in between. This CDR3 has 13 amino acids. CDR1 SGHVS and CDR2 FNYEAQ come from the germline V gene. CDR3 amino acids: CASSLPGNTEAFF. The CDR3 bases are TGTGCCAGCAGCTTACCAGGGAACACTGAAGCTTTCTTT.

The chain is built from TRBV19 and TRBJ1-2; a weak D match, TRBD1 (6 bases). Trimming pared 3 bases from V and 6 bases from J, leaving 14 bases between. Germline V gene data show CDR1 as LNHDA and CDR2 as SQIVND (reference sequence). The CDR3 loop spans 14 amino acids. The CDR3 loop reads CASSIPRAGDGYTF. CDR3 nucleotide sequence: TGTGCCAGTAGTATTCCGCGAGCAGGGGATGGCTACACCTTC. Complete variable domain (other parts from reference TRBV19 and TRBJ1-2): DGGITQSPKYLFRKEGQNVTLSCEQNLNHDAMYWYRQDPGQGLRLIYYSQIVNDFQKGDIAEGYSVSREKKESFPLTVTSAQKNPTAFYLCASSIPRAGDGYTFGSGTRLTVV.

This clone was observed a few times. The CDR3 DNA sequence: TGCAGTGCTGGACGGAACTACGAGCAGTACTTC. It yields the protein CSAGRNYEQYF. J is TRBJ2-7 and V is TRBV20-1; D is ambiguous. CDR1 and CDR2 from the germline V gene are DFQATT and SNEGSKA (reference sequence). V lost 5 bases to trimming and J lost 3 bases, with 8 bases between them. This CDR3 contains 11 residues.

The gene calls are TRBV6-1 and TRBJ1-2; a weak D match, TRBD1 (5 bases). From germline, CDR1 is MNHNS and CDR2 SASEGT. V was pared by 1 base and J by 8 bases, with 14 bases between. The CDR3 extends over 14 amino acids. The CDR3 region has the DNA TGTGCCAGCAGTGAAGGTGACAGCTGGGGCGGCTACACCTTC. Translation gives CASSEGDSWGGYTF.

The rearrangement joins TRBV12-5 to TRBJ1-5; D is ambiguous. Trimming removed 7 bases at V and 2 bases at J, with 9 bases between. The CDR3 length is 13 residues. From germline, CDR1 is LGHNT and CDR2 FRNRAP. Here the CDR3 DNA reads TGTGCTAGTGTCCAAACAGGCAATCAGCCCCAGCATTTT. It yields the protein CASVQTGNQPQHF.

This clone was recorded once. The chain couples TRBV2 to TRBJ1-1; no clear D gene. Trimming stripped 7 bases from V and 2 bases from J, with 17 bases between. CDR1 is SNHLY and CDR2 is FYNNEI in the germline V gene. The CDR3 consists of 15 residues. The CDR3 DNA reads TGTGCCAGCATGGGATGGGCGGACGCCAACACTGAAGCTTTCTTT. Translated: CASMGWADANTEAFF.

The V and J genes are TRBV7-2 and TRBJ1-1; D is undetermined. Germline V CDR1 and CDR2: SGHTA, FQGNSA. This CDR3 has 14 residues. Trimming shortened V by 1 base and J by 1 base, and 7 bases separated the two germline ends. The CDR3 DNA reads TGTGCCAGCAGCTTAGGGCATTCGAACACTGAAGCTTTCTTT. Translating it yields CASSLGHSNTEAFF.

This clone was detected once. This chain joins TRBV6-5 and TRBJ1-1, with a weak D call TRBD1 (6 bases). V was shortened by 5 bases and J by 10 bases, with 17 bases between the two germline ends. This CDR3 has 13 residues. The germline gives CDR1 MNHEY, CDR2 SVGAGI. The CDR3 DNA sequence: TGTGCCAGCAGTCCCCAGGGGCGAGAGGGAGCTTTCTTT. It translates to CASSPQGREGAFF.

This chain connects TRBV2 to TRBJ1-2; no clear D gene. V lost 6 bases and J 2 bases, leaving 13 bases between the germline ends. This CDR3 is 14 amino acids long. The germline V gene has CDR1 SNHLY and CDR2 FYNNEI. Here the CDR3 DNA reads TGTGCCAGCAGCGCGGCGGGCGGCAACTATGGCTACACCTTC. It codes for CASSAAGGNYGYTF.

The chain uses TRBV27 and TRBJ2-3; perhaps TRBD2 as D (6 bases). The CDR3 is 14 residues long. Trimming pared 2 bases from V and 2 bases from J, leaving 8 bases between. Germline loops: CDR1 MNHEY, CDR2 SMNVEV (reference sequence). The chain's CDR3 is CASSLALATDTQYF. The CDR3 nucleotides read TGTGCCAGCAGTTTAGCACTAGCCACAGATACGCAGTATTTT.

The V and J genes are TRBV27 and TRBJ2-7; TRBD2 agrees at 9 bases. The CDR3 contains 15 residues. The junction had 12 bases not matched to a gene; V was cut back by 6 bases and J by 6 bases. CDR1 is MNHEY, CDR2 SMNVEV, per germline (reference sequence). CDR3 coding DNA: TGTGCCAGCAGCCCCCAGGCGGGAGGGGGAGGCGAGCAGTACTTC. It is translated as CASSPQAGGGGEQYF.